The source of this T cell receptor beta chain is a study of blood T cells in healthy people across ages. A word on this clonotype: Antigen: not known.

This CDR3 region has 14 residues. The ends were cut back, 2 bases at V and 4 bases at J, with 9 bases in the middle. Germline CDR1 MNHNY, CDR2 SVGAGI (reference sequence). Study results and caveats: When one million T cells were used, diversity estimates were thought to be underestimates.

The use of a sample-barcoded 5' primer and a J-beta primer mix characterized a second PCR of roughly 7 to 12 cycles. TCRdb processed the 5' RACE reads anew with MiXCR; each CDR3 protein has one entry. The sample contains roughly 1.5 million distinct CDR3 sequences, under 55% of which appear only once. V and J are TRBV6-6 and TRBJ1-5; no firm D call. Sequences were obtained from blood. The TCR comes from a woman aged 18-29 years in good health. The CDR3 loop is CASSYELPNQPQHF. In nucleotides, the CDR3 is TGTGCCAGCAGTTACGAACTCCCTAATCAGCCCCAGCATTTT.